What follows are 15 T cell receptor beta chains derived from one specimen sequenced in a study of T cell clonotyping in hematopoietic cell transplantation (dated by TCRdb to the early 2020s). The library was produced with the immunoSEQ multiplex PCR assay. TCRdb provides this immuneACCESS table in a form limited to in-frame rearrangements. Some clones are lacking; in checked studies, under half of them reflect an unresolved V gene, and why the rest are absent is not known. A total of about 16,000 clones appear in this sample, roughly 88% of them only once. Around 4.3% of the sample is in the top ten clones. The source material was peripheral blood mononuclear cells. The source of these receptors is a woman between 40 and 50 years old in good health. Some clones in this sample may be carry-over from other donors' samples.

V gene TRBV27 combines with J gene TRBJ2-7; TRBD1 is a possible D gene (6 bases). The ends were cut back, 11 bases at V and 3 bases at J, with 14 bases in the middle. The CDR3 has 12 residues. Germline V gene sequence: CDR1 MNHEY, CDR2 SMNVEV (reference sequence). CDR3 nucleotides: TGTGCCGGCCGGACAGTGGGCTACGAGCAGTACTTC. Its translation is CAGRTVGYEQYF.

The rearrangement joins TRBV7-9 to TRBJ2-5, with 9 nucleotides matching TRBD1. The DNA end is a closer match to TRBJ2-7, so the J assignment may be wrong. CDR1 and CDR2 from the germline V gene are SEHNR and FQNEAQ (reference sequence). There are 14 residues in the CDR3. CDR3 in DNA: TGTGCCAGCAGCCTCCGGGACAGGGTTTACGAGCAGTACTTC. Its translation: CASSLRDRVYEQYF.

The V gene is TRBV7-3, the J gene TRBJ1-1; TRBD1 matches at 7 bases. The trim removed 5 bases at V and 2 bases at J, leaving 2 bases unmatched. The length of the CDR3 is 13 residues. Germline assignment: CDR1 SGHTA and CDR2 FQGTGA. The CDR3 DNA follows: TGTGCCAGCAGCCGGGACAGAAACACTGAAGCTTTCTTT. Its protein is CASSRDRNTEAFF.

The sample holds one count of this clone. This chain connects TRBV28 to TRBJ2-2; tentatively, D is TRBD1 or TRBD2 (6 bases each). This CDR3 contains 13 residues. The germline CDR1 and CDR2 sequences are MDHEN and SYDVKM. Deletions cut 5 bases from V and 3 bases from J, with 7 bases between. The DNA for the CDR3 is TGTGCCAGCAGTAGGGGGGACACCGGGGAGCTGTTTTTT. Translating gives CASSRGDTGELFF.

This clone was observed a handful of times. The J gene is TRBJ2-2, the V gene TRBV30, with 7 positions matching TRBD2. Germline CDR1 is GTSNPN and CDR2 is SVGIG (reference sequence). The CDR3 is 13 amino acids. The trim removed 5 bases at V and 2 bases at J, leaving 2 bases unmatched. The CDR3: CAWRDYNTGELFF. In DNA form, the CDR3 reads TGTGCCTGGCGGGACTACAACACCGGGGAGCTGTTTTTT.

This chain uses TRBV12-1 with TRBJ2-7; TRBD2 reflects the table's D call only, with no check against the DNA. TRBV12-1 is noted as a pseudogene. This CDR3 contains 15 residues. The CDR3 DNA sequence: TGTGCCAGCAGCAAACACTCTAGCGGGAGATTCGAGCAGTACTTC. Translated, it gives CASSKHSSGRFEQYF.

The chain combines TRBV4-1 with TRBJ2-5, with unresolved D. The length of the CDR3 is 13 residues. Trimming cost V 1 base and J 5 bases, with 8 bases left between them. CDR1 is MGHRA and CDR2 is YSYEKL in the germline V gene. For the CDR3, the DNA is TGCGCCAGCAGCCAAGTCCCCCGGGAGACCCAGTACTTC. Amino acid sequence: CASSQVPRETQYF.

V is TRBV6-5 and J is TRBJ1-2; 9 bases map to TRBD1. This CDR3 spans 15 amino acids. CDR1 and CDR2 from the germline V gene are MNHEY and SVGAGI. With 4 bases clipped from V and 7 bases from J, the junction kept 10 bases outside the gene matches. The CDR3 coding sequence is TGTGCCAGCAGTTCTACTTGGGGACAGGGTAGTGGCTACACCTTC. It codes for CASSSTWGQGSGYTF.

This chain uses TRBV7-6 with TRBJ2-7; 7 bases map to TRBD1. The CDR3 has 13 residues. The V and J ends lost 3 bases and 5 bases, in that order; junction bases with no gene match: 4. The germline V gene encodes CDR1 SGHVS and CDR2 FNYEAQ. The CDR3 region is CASSLRQGDEQYF. CDR3 nucleotides: TGTGCCAGCAGCTTGAGACAGGGCGACGAGCAGTACTTC. Based on the CDR3 plus reference TRBV7-6 and TRBJ2-7, the full variable domain is GAGVSQSPRYKVTKRGQDVALRCDPISGHVSLYWYRQALGQGPEFLTYFNYEAQQDKSGLPNDRFSAERPEGSISTLTIQRTEQRDSAMYRCASSLRQGDEQYFGPGTRLTVT.

This clone was detected only once. This chain links TRBV6-4 with TRBJ2-2; unclear D gene. The germline V gene has CDR1 MRHNA and CDR2 SNTAGT. CDR3 size: 17 residues. The V and J ends lost 4 bases and 1 base respectively, with 16 bases between them. The CDR3 sequence is CASSVAAHPGNTGELFF. The CDR3 DNA follows: TGTGCCAGCAGTGTCGCGGCCCATCCAGGGAACACCGGGGAGCTGTTTTTT.

V usage is TRBV5-4 and J usage is TRBJ2-7; D may correspond to TRBD1 or TRBD2 (6 bases each). Germline CDR1 reads SGHNT; CDR2 reads YYREEE (reference sequence). V lost 2 bases to trimming and J lost 6 bases, with 9 bases between them. CDR3 size: 12 residues. The CDR3 sequence is CASSLGGGEQYF. CDR3 in DNA: TGTGCCAGCAGCTTAGGAGGGGGCGAGCAGTACTTC.

The rearrangement links TRBV30 to TRBJ1-4; TRBD1 might be the D (5 bases). Trimming pared 0 bases from V and 8 bases from J, leaving 13 bases between. The germline V gene has CDR1 GTSNPN and CDR2 SVGIG (reference sequence). CDR3 length equals 14 residues. The CDR3: CAWSVSRVGEKLFF. The CDR3 DNA reads TGTGCCTGGAGTGTAAGCAGGGTAGGCGAAAAACTGTTTTTT.

The J gene is TRBJ1-2, the V gene TRBV6-5, with D uncertain. V was trimmed by 0 bases and J by 4 bases, leaving 12 bases between them. Per the germline V gene, CDR1 is MNHEY and CDR2 is SVGAGI. The CDR3 totals 15 residues. The CDR3 DNA reads TGTGCCAGCAGTTACTCGAATCTGGACCCCTATGGCTACACCTTC. Its translation is CASSYSNLDPYGYTF.

This clone was counted only a few times. V and J are TRBV7-2 and TRBJ2-1; 9 bases are a match to TRBD2. Germline lookup yields CDR1 SGHTA and CDR2 FQGNSA. Trimming at V came to 3 bases and at J to 1 base, leaving 13 bases not matched to a gene. The CDR3 is 19 residues long. CDR3 loop: CASSFSPLSGSWSYNEQFF. The CDR3 DNA reads TGTGCCAGCAGCTTCAGCCCCCTTAGCGGGAGTTGGTCCTACAATGAGCAGTTCTTC.

The chain combines TRBV7-3 with TRBJ2-5; D tentatively fits TRBD1 or TRBD2 (5 bases each). The germline V gene encodes CDR1 SGHTA and CDR2 FQGTGA. The CDR3 contains 15 residues. The V end was cut by 4 bases, the J end by 3 bases, with 15 bases between. In DNA form, the CDR3 reads TGTGCCAGCAGCTCATCCGGGACGGCCAAAGAGACCCAGTACTTC. It is translated as CASSSSGTAKETQYF. Based on the CDR3 plus reference TRBV7-3 and TRBJ2-5, the full variable domain is GAGVSQTPSNKVTEKGKYVELRCDPISGHTALYWYRQSLGQGPEFLIYFQGTGAADDSGLPNDRFFAVRPEGSVSTLKIQRTERGDSAVYLCASSSSGTAKETQYFGPGTRLLVL.